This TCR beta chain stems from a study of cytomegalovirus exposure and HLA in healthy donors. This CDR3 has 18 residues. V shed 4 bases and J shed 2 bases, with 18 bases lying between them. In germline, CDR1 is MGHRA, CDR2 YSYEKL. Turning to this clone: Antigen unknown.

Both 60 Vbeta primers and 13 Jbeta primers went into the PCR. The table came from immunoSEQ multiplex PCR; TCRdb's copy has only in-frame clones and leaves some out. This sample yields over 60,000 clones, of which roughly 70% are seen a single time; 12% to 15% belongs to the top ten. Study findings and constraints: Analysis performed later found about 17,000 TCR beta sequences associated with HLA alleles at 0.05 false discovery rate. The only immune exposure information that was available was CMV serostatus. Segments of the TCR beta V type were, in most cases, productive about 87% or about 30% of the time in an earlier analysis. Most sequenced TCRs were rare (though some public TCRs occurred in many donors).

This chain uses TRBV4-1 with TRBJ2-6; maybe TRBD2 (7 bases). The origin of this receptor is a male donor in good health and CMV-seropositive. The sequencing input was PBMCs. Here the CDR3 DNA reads TGCGCCAGCAGCCCCCGAGGGGGGGGCTACACTGGGGCCAACGTCCTGACTTTC. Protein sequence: CASSPRGGGYTGANVLTF.